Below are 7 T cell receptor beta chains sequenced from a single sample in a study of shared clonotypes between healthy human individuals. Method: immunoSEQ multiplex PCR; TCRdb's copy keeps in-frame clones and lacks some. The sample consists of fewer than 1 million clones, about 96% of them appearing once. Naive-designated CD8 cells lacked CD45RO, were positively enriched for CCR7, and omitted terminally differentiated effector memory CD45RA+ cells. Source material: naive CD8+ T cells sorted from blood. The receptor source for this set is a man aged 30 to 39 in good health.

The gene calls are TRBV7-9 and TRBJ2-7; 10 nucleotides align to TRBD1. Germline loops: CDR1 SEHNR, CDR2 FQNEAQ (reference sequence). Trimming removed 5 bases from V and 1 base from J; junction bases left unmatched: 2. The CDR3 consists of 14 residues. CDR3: CASSVGQGSYEQYF. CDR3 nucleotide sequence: TGTGCCAGCAGCGTGGGACAGGGGTCCTACGAGCAGTACTTC.

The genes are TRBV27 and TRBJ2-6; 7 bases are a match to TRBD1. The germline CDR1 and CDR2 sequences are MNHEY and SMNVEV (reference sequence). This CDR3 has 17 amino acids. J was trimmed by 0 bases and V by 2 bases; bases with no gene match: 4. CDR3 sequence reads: CASSLRDRASGANVLTF. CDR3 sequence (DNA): TGTGCCAGCAGTTTACGGGACAGAGCCTCTGGGGCCAACGTCCTGACTTTC.

The CDR3 reads CASSVGSGTGELFF. The CDR3 DNA reads TGCGCCAGCAGTGTCGGCTCGGGCACCGGGGAGCTGTTTTTT. This chain connects TRBV10-1 to TRBJ2-2, with D uncertain. The V and J ends lost 4 bases and 4 bases respectively, with 10 bases between them. The CDR3 has 14 amino acids. Germline V gene data show CDR1 as WNHNN and CDR2 as SYGVQD (reference sequence).

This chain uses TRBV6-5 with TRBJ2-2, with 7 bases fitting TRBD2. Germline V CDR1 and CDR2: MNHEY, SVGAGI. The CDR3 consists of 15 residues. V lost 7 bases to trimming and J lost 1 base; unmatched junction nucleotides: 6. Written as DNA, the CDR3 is TGTGCCAGCAACCCGGGACTAATGAACACCGGGGAGCTGTTTTTT. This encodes CASNPGLMNTGELFF.

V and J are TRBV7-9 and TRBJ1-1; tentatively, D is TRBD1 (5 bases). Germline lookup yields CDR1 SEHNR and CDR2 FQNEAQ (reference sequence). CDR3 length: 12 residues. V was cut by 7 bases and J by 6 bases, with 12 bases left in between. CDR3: CASNSGTAEAFF. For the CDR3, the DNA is TGTGCCAGCAACAGCGGGACTGCTGAAGCTTTCTTT.

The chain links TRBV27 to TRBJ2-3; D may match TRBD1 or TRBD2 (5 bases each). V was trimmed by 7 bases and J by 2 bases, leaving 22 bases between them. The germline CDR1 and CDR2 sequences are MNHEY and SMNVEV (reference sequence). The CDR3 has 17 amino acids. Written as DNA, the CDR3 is TGTGCCAGCAACCAGATCGGGACCATACCAAACACAGATACGCAGTATTTT. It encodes CASNQIGTIPNTDTQYF.

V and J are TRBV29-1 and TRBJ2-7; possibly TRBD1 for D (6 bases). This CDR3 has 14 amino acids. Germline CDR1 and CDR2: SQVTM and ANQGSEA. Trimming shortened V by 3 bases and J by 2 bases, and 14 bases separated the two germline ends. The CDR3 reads CSVDEQGDAYEQYF. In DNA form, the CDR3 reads TGCAGCGTTGATGAACAGGGAGATGCCTACGAGCAGTACTTC.